A selection of T cell receptor beta chains follows, all from one sample in a study of technical replicates of blood from several donors. Only in-frame clones appear in the TCRdb table, and some are missing; sequencing was by immunoSEQ multiplex PCR. The sample has under 65,000 clones; 80% to 95% are singletons. The sequencing input was PBMCs. These receptors came from a human donor in good health. Some clones in this sample may be carry-over from other donors' samples. The CDR3 runs from the conserved cysteine through the conserved F or W. D genes are given only for firm matches. Clone sizes are given selectively: once, few, many, or a class where the clone is expanded.

cdr3_nt,cdr3_aa,clone_size,d_call,v_call,j_call
TGTGCCAGCACCTCTAGAGCCCTAGCTGGCACCATATATTTT,CASTSRALAGTIYF,-,-,TRBV7-6,TRBJ1-3
TGTGCCAGCAGCCGGGACAGGTCTGAAGCTTTCTTT,CASSRDRSEAFF,-,TRBD1,TRBV7-2,TRBJ1-1
TGTGCCAGCAGTTCAACAGGGGATTCACCCCTCCACTTT,CASSSTGDSPLHF,-,TRBD1,TRBV6-6,TRBJ1-6
TGCAGCGTCCCGAAGGACATGGGGTATGGCTACACCTTC,CSVPKDMGYGYTF,-,-,TRBV29-1,TRBJ1-2
TGTGCCACCATGCCCACTAGCGGGGGGGTGAGTGAGCAGTTCTTC,CATMPTSGGVSEQFF,-,TRBD2,TRBV27,TRBJ2-1
TGTGCCAGTAGGACAGGGAACTATGGCTACACCTTC,CASRTGNYGYTF,-,TRBD1,TRBV6-5,TRBJ1-2
TGTGCCAGCTCACCAATCGGAGAACAGCCCCAGCATTTT,CASSPIGEQPQHF,once,-,TRBV18,TRBJ1-5
TGCAGCGTTGGAGGGGAGGGTACTGAAGCTTTCTTT,CSVGGEGTEAFF,-,-,TRBV29-1,TRBJ1-1
TGTGCCACCAGCAGTAACCTAGCGGTCCAAGAGACCCAGTACTTC,CATSSNLAVQETQYF,-,TRBD2,TRBV15,TRBJ2-5
TGCGCCAGCAGACCGGGACAGGGTGCTGAGACCCAGTACTTC,CASRPGQGAETQYF,-,TRBD1,TRBV10-2,TRBJ2-5
TGTGCCAGCAGCAAAGCGCTCGCTCAGGGGGAGACCCAGTACTTC,CASSKALAQGETQYF,-,-,TRBV21-1,TRBJ2-5
TGTGCCAGCAGCTTATCCAGGGGTGAGACCCAGTACTTC,CASSLSRGETQYF,once,-,TRBV7-2,TRBJ2-5
TGTGCCAGCAGCTTACGTGAGGCCAGCTCCTATAATTCACCCCTCCACTTT,CASSLREASSYNSPLHF,-,-,TRBV7-9,TRBJ1-6
TGTGCCAGCAGTCGAGACAGTTTGAACACTGAAGCTTTCTTT,CASSRDSLNTEAFF,-,-,TRBV7-6,TRBJ1-1
TGTGCCTGGAGTATCGGCGAGGGGGCACCCCTCCACTTT,CAWSIGEGAPLHF,once,-,TRBV30,TRBJ1-6
TGTGCCAGCAGTGTACTAGCGGGAGAAATCTACAATGAGCAGTTCTTC,CASSVLAGEIYNEQFF,few,TRBD2,TRBV6-1,TRBJ2-1
TGTGCCAGCAGCTTACCCCCCCTAACTGAAGCTTTCTTT,CASSLPPLTEAFF,-,-,TRBV7-9,TRBJ1-1
TGCGCCAGCAGCACTAGCGGGAGGGCGTCCGAGCAGTACTTC,CASSTSGRASEQYF,-,TRBD2,TRBV5-1,TRBJ2-7
TGTGCCAGTAGTATGGGAGCGGGGTTGAACACCGGGGAGCTGTTTTTT,CASSMGAGLNTGELFF,once,TRBD2,TRBV19,TRBJ2-2
TGTGCCAGCAGCGACCGGGGGGGCGAGCACGAGCAGTACTTC,CASSDRGGEHEQYF,few,TRBD2,TRBV5-4,TRBJ2-7
TGTGCCAGCAGTCCAGGGTACGAGCAGTACTTC,CASSPGYEQYF,-,-,TRBV2,TRBJ2-7
TGTGCCAGCAGTTTAAAACACAGGGTGGGCCAGCCCCAGCATTTT,CASSLKHRVGQPQHF,-,-,TRBV28,TRBJ1-5
TGTGCCAGCAGCCCCCAGGGTGGTAGCGGGACCTACAATGAGCAGTTCTTC,CASSPQGGSGTYNEQFF,-,TRBD2,TRBV7-2,TRBJ2-1
TGTGCCAGCAGATTCACGGTGAACACTGAAGCTTTCTTT,CASRFTVNTEAFF,-,-,TRBV27,TRBJ1-1
TGTGCCAGCAGCCCACCTAGTAGCGGGACCTACAATGAGCAGTTCTTC,CASSPPSSGTYNEQFF,-,TRBD2,TRBV4-2,TRBJ2-1
TGTGCCATCAGGGCTAGCGGGGGGGCGGTGGAGACCCAGTACTTC,CAIRASGGAVETQYF,-,TRBD2,TRBV10-3,TRBJ2-5
TGTGCCAGCAGCGTAGAGGGACTAGCATTTTCAGATACGCAGTATTTT,CASSVEGLAFSDTQYF,-,TRBD2,TRBV9,TRBJ2-3
TGTGCCTGGAGTGTAGCTAGCGGACAAGAGACCCAGTACTTC,CAWSVASGQETQYF,-,TRBD2,TRBV30,TRBJ2-5
TGTGCCACCAGCAGAGATCGTTTAGCGGGCGGCTACACCTTC,CATSRDRLAGGYTF,-,-,TRBV15,TRBJ1-2
TGTGCCAGCAGCCCGGGAGTCCAGCCCCAGCATTTT,CASSPGVQPQHF,-,-,TRBV7-2,TRBJ1-5
TGTGCCTCCCACGGGAACACCGGGGAGCTGTTTTTT,CASHGNTGELFF,-,-,TRBV2,TRBJ2-2
TGTGCCAGCAGCCCAACTAACTATGGCTACACCTTC,CASSPTNYGYTF,once,-,TRBV7-2,TRBJ1-2
TGCGCCAGCAGCCAAGATGGGGGGACTGATACGCAGTATTTT,CASSQDGGTDTQYF,-,-,TRBV4-1,TRBJ2-3
TGCGCCAGCAGCCGGATCGCTTCAAGTAAGGGGAATGAGCAGTTCTTC,CASSRIASSKGNEQFF,-,-,TRBV4-3,TRBJ2-1
TGTGCCAGCAGCGTAACTCAACAGGCACACCGTGGCTACACCTTC,CASSVTQQAHRGYTF,-,-,TRBV9,TRBJ1-2
TGTGCCAGTAGTATGGAGGGCCTTTATAGCAATCAGCCCCAGCATTTT,CASSMEGLYSNQPQHF,once,-,TRBV19,TRBJ1-5
TGTGCCAGCAGCTTGGGTCAGGGGAGATGGCACATTCAGTACTTC,CASSLGQGRWHIQYF,-,-,TRBV5-6,TRBJ2-4
TGTGCCAGCAGTGGCCCCTTGACAGGGAGGAATTCACCCCTCCACTTT,CASSGPLTGRNSPLHF,-,TRBD1,TRBV2,TRBJ1-6
TGTGCCAGCTCACTCGACAGGGATGGAGGGACTGAAGCTTTCTTT,CASSLDRDGGTEAFF,-,TRBD1,TRBV18,TRBJ1-1
TGCGCCAGTCCGCAGGGTGAGCAGTACTTC,CASPQGEQYF,few,-,TRBV4-3,TRBJ2-7
TGTGCCAGCAGCTTAGCAGGGGGGAGGGGAGGGTCACCCCTCCACTTT,CASSLAGGRGGSPLHF,-,-,TRBV7-2,TRBJ1-6
TGTGCCAGCAGCCCGTACACCGGGACAGCAAATTCACCCCTCCACTTT,CASSPYTGTANSPLHF,-,TRBD1,TRBV14,TRBJ1-6
TGTGCCAGCAGTAAAGTACTGGGCGGGAACGGCGAGCAGTACTTC,CASSKVLGGNGEQYF,few,-,TRBV7-7,TRBJ2-7
TGCGCCAGCAGTCAATCGAAGGGACAGGAAAACACCGGGGAGCTGTTTTTT,CASSQSKGQENTGELFF,-,TRBD1,TRBV23-1,TRBJ2-2
TGTGCCAGCAGGAGCCGGGTTGGGGCCACTGAAGCTTTCTTT,CASRSRVGATEAFF,once,-,TRBV6-1,TRBJ1-1
TGTGCCTGGGGGAGGACCTACGAGCAGTACTTC,CAWGRTYEQYF,medium-sized,-,TRBV28,TRBJ2-7
TGCGCCAGCAGCCAAGCTAGCGGTTTGATCTACGAGCAGTACTTC,CASSQASGLIYEQYF,-,TRBD2,TRBV4-3,TRBJ2-7
TGTGCCAGCAGCGTGGGACTAGCGGGGATCAATGAGCAGTTCTTC,CASSVGLAGINEQFF,-,TRBD2,TRBV5-4,TRBJ2-1
TGTGCCATCAGTGACTCTAAAGACACTGAAGCTTTCTTT,CAISDSKDTEAFF,once,-,TRBV10-3,TRBJ1-1